This TCR beta chain was sequenced during a study of T cell responses to AZD1222 COVID-19 vaccine (dated by TCRdb to about 2021). Notes on the research overall: AZD1222 recipients given second doses at about 4 weeks or at about 12 weeks were pooled, since spike-specific TCR depth and breadth were not found to differ between the two schedules. TCR sequencing covered some 250 trial participants: approximately 200 given two doses of AZD1222 and about 26 given two doses of MenACWY control vaccine. Trial participants were enrolled by age into subgroups of 18-55, 56-69 and 70-plus years, and 148, 28 and 57 TCR-sequenced participants, respectively, were included in these subgroups.

What the time point label conveys for this sample: baseline before first vaccination. Samples from vaccinated people were obtained from the UK trials COV001 and COV002, which included a single-blind randomized controlled phase 2/3 trial of AZD1222 (ChAdOx1 nCoV-19) in healthy adults. For TCRbeta chain sequencing, PBMC samples were collected from trial participants at day 0 and at day 28 after the second dose. The CDR3 regions of human TCRbeta chains were analyzed by immunosequencing. In the source study's methods: Repertoire TCRs were matched against a reference library of SARS-CoV-2-specific TCRs generated with the MIRA antigen-specificity platform. Breadth was defined as the fraction of unique TCRs that were SARS-CoV-2-associated. Depth was defined as the fraction of total T cells that were SARS-CoV-2-associated. Each spike-specific TCR was assigned to its reactive spike region and to a CD4 or CD8 class using the MIRA data. Log10-transformed breadth and depth values were compared by one-way ANOVA with Sidak's multiple comparisons tests. TCRdb stores this immuneACCESS table with in-frame sequences only. Part of the clones is absent; in the studies checked, under half of the shortfall reflects unresolved V genes, and no reason is known for the rest. The DNA gave D and trimming, while V, J and clone size come from that table. For this sample there are under 100,000 clones; over 80% appear just once. The ten biggest clones cover about 15% of the sample.

The CDR3 goes from the cysteine to the phenylalanine over 14 residues. CDR3 DNA only is kept here, 42 bases in frame from base 1. V loses 7 bases at its end and J loses 6 bases; junction bases beyond the gene matches: 5. Looking up the germline V gene yields CDR1 SNHLY and CDR2 FYNNEI. The full study reports these points: CD4 TCRs associated with the vaccine covered the entire spike protein, and the dominant responses were in regions 160-218 and 743-854. Participants were mostly white British and included more females than males, and it was suggested by the authors that clonal diversity may have been underestimated. Epitopes outside the regions mutated in the B.1.351 and B.1.1.7 variants were reportedly recognized by nearly half of the unique spike-specific TCRs. In the small 56-69-year group, the increase in depth fell short of significance, most likely because of low power. A significant rise in spike-specific TCR breadth and depth was observed after two AZD1222 doses relative to day 0 and relative to MenACWY recipients. Conclusions about previously exposed vaccinees are limited, since just five to seven AZD1222 recipients were seropositive for SARS-CoV-2 at baseline. Because no day 14 peak-response samples were available, repertoires were characterized only after the peak T cell response.

Note on this clone: The antigen this receptor binds is unknown. The sample holds no much larger clone one base away, and base qualities are not on file.

The sequence was collected from an adult in good health. The source material was peripheral blood, sampled on day 0 of AZD1222 vaccination. This chain joins TRBV2 to TRBJ2-1, and TRBD1 matches 11 of the central bases. The CDR3 sequence is CASKDGTGGNEQFF. The bases read TGTGCCAGCAAGGACGGGACAGGGGGCAATGAGCAGTTCTTC.